This T cell receptor beta chain derives from a study of cytomegalovirus exposure and HLA in healthy donors (dated by TCRdb to the late 2010s). Turning to the overall study: According to a later analysis, one platform produced both the 110 or so validation repertoires and the approximately 600 repertoires of the first cohort. In addition to the first cohort of roughly 700 subjects, a separate validation cohort of approximately 130 different subjects was used. The study was designed to test whether signatures of past pathogen exposure could be identified by cataloging public T cell receptors. The study combined high-throughput TCR immunosequencing, statistical association of individual TCRs with disease status, and machine learning to predict cytomegalovirus infection status.

This clone appeared once. The antigen it binds to is not known. Per-nucleotide qualities are absent, and no much larger clonotype sits a single base away. Donors formed part of the validation cohort, which comprised 120 subjects and was distinct from the first cohort of 550 to 850 subjects. The receptor library was made with the immunoSEQ multiplex PCR assay. Per the source publication's procedure: To diagnose cytomegalovirus status from the catalog of TCR beta chain sequences, a statistical classification framework was built. TCRdb mirrors the immuneACCESS table, restricted to in-frame sequences. Some clones are absent from its copies; in checked studies, under half trace to an unresolved V gene, and the reason for the others is unknown. V and J calls and clone size come straight from that table; D and trimming were deduced from the DNA. Here the sample has 120,000 or so clones; more than 75% occur a single time. 2.1% of the sample is in the top ten clones.

The CDR3, from cysteine to phenylalanine, totals 13 residues. The entry retains the CDR3 DNA only, 39 bases that are in frame from base 1. The germline V gene supplies CDR1 SQVTM and CDR2 ANQGSEA. V drops 5 bases and J drops 4 bases, leaving 12 bases in between. The research as a whole found: A later analysis lacked HLA typing for the validation cohort, so it scored co-occurrence in that cohort across all 120 repertoires. Most TCR sequences were seen in very few donors, while some public TCRs were found in many individuals. The authors suggested that the approach could potentially be extended to other disease states and immunological phenotypes. Subsequent analysis determined that TCRs grouped into clusters in the first cohort also showed a tendency toward co-occurrence across the 130 or so validation repertoires, and 90% to 95% of cluster scores exceeded 0. The study gave a list of 150 to 200 TCR beta chains associated with cytomegalovirus. In vitro tests confirmed that three of the cytomegalovirus-associated TCR beta chains recognize cytomegalovirus antigens. Cytomegalovirus status was reported to be diagnosed by the classifier with high specificity and sensitivity in both the original and validation cohorts.

This sequence uses TRBV29-1 and TRBJ2-1, and perhaps TRBD1 as D gene, on 6 matching bases. The source is a woman aged 25 to 39 in good health and CMV-seronegative. The sequenced material came from PBMCs. The nucleotides read TGCAGCGTTCCTTATGGACAGTACAATGAGCAGTTCTTC. Translated, this is CSVPYGQYNEQFF.